This passage covers 25 T cell receptor beta chains from one sample sequenced in a study of blood T cell repertoires in COVID-19. Sequencing was performed with immunoSEQ multiplex PCR; in TCRdb, only in-frame clones are kept and a portion is missing. Seen here are roughly 98,000 clones, approximately 79% observed once, and the top ten hold roughly a tenth. Sequenced material: peripheral blood. The source of these receptors is a man aged 65-85 years with active or convalescent COVID-19.

This rearrangement joins TRBV6-5 to TRBJ2-5; D remains ambiguous. Trimming cost V 0 bases and J 3 bases, with 8 bases left between them. Germline values: CDR1 MNHEY, CDR2 SVGAGI. The CDR3 is 14 residues long. CDR3 amino acids: CASSYSSLEETQYF. The CDR3, as DNA: TGTGCCAGCAGTTACTCGAGTCTTGAAGAGACCCAGTACTTC.

This chain joins TRBV6-6 and TRBJ1-3; 9 bases align to TRBD1. The CDR3 extends over 16 amino acids. Germline loops: CDR1 MNHNY, CDR2 SVGAGI (reference sequence). V gave up 3 bases and J gave up 4 bases; unmatched junction bases: 7. CDR3 protein: CASSYHPGQGGNTIYF. CDR3 DNA sequence: TGTGCCAGCAGTTATCATCCGGGACAGGGCGGAAACACCATATATTTT.

The V gene is TRBV6-5, the J gene TRBJ1-2; D gene unclear. This CDR3 has 13 amino acids. Deletions cut 6 bases from V and 4 bases from J, with 12 bases between. CDR1 and CDR2 from the germline V gene are MNHEY and SVGAGI. The CDR3 loop is CASRSTGSYGYTF. CDR3 nucleotide sequence: TGTGCCAGCAGATCGACGGGGAGCTATGGCTACACCTTC.

The rearrangement uses TRBV9 and TRBJ1-3; D unclear. V shed 4 bases and J shed 1 base, with 15 bases lying between them. Germline V lookup: CDR1 SGDLS, CDR2 YYNGEE. This CDR3 has 16 residues. CDR3 nucleotide sequence: TGTGCCAGCAGCATCTACGCCGGGGAGTCTGGAAACACCATATATTTT. It specifies CASSIYAGESGNTIYF.

This clone has only one observation. The chain links TRBV30 to TRBJ2-3; 11 nucleotides agree with TRBD2. In germline, CDR1 is GTSNPN, CDR2 SVGIG (reference sequence). The CDR3 consists of 18 residues. V shed 0 bases, J shed 0 bases, and the junction held 8 bases outside the gene matches. The CDR3 sequence is CAWSVGSGGASSTDTQYF. DNA of the CDR3: TGTGCCTGGAGTGTAGGTAGCGGGGGGGCCTCTAGCACAGATACGCAGTATTTT. Together with reference TRBV30 and TRBJ2-3, the CDR3 gives the full variable domain: SQTIHQWPATLVQPVGSPLSLECTVEGTSNPNLYWYRQAAGRGLQLLFYSVGIGQISSEVPQNLSASRPQDRQFILSSKKLLLSDSGFYLCAWSVGSGGASSTDTQYFGPGTRLTVL.

This sequence joins TRBV29-1 and TRBJ2-7; D might be TRBD1 (6 bases). The CDR3 has 13 amino acids. V lost 7 bases and J 3 bases, leaving 16 bases between the germline ends. Germline CDR1 and CDR2: SQVTM and ANQGSEA. In DNA form, the CDR3 reads TGCAGCGCGCAAGCGACAGGCCTCTACGAGCAGTACTTC. Residues: CSAQATGLYEQYF.

The chain couples TRBV4-3 to TRBJ1-3; possible D gene TRBD1, 5 bases. The CDR3 spans 15 residues. The germline V gene encodes CDR1 LGHNA and CDR2 YSLEER. Trimming pared 3 bases from V and 2 bases from J, leaving 11 bases between. The CDR3 spells CASSQTPRAGNTIYF. In DNA form, the CDR3 reads TGCGCCAGCAGCCAGACCCCCAGGGCTGGAAACACCATATATTTT.

The chain has TRBV19 and TRBJ1-6; D not resolved. Germline V gene sequence: CDR1 LNHDA, CDR2 SQIVND (reference sequence). Trimming removed 1 base at V and 10 bases at J, with 11 bases between. This CDR3 has 14 amino acids. The CDR3 coding sequence is TGTGCCAGTAGTATAGCGCGGAGACGATCACCCCTCCACTTT. Translating gives CASSIARRRSPLHF.

The V and J genes are TRBV14 and TRBJ2-7; tentatively, D is TRBD2 (6 bases). The CDR3 is 14 amino acids. The germline V gene encodes CDR1 SGHDN and CDR2 FVKESK. V was pared by 4 bases and J by 5 bases, with 15 bases between. CDR3 sequence: CASSRPGGLDEQYF. The CDR3, as DNA: TGTGCCAGCAGCCGTCCCGGGGGTCTCGACGAGCAGTACTTC.

This clone has only a few counts. The CDR3 sequence: CASSKVDRVGCNQPQHF. As DNA, the CDR3 is TGTGCCAGCAGCAAAGTGGACAGGGTGGGGTGCAATCAGCCCCAGCATTTT. This chain links TRBV21-1 with TRBJ1-5; the table assigns TRBD1, which was not confirmed against the DNA. TRBV21-1 is flagged as a pseudogene. The CDR3 spans 17 residues.

This clone was seen only once. The V gene is TRBV11-3, the J gene TRBJ2-3; weak D call: TRBD1 (6 bases). The germline CDR1 and CDR2 sequences are SGHNT and YENEEA. CDR3 length equals 13 residues. V was clipped by 7 bases and J by 1 base, with 9 bases between them. CDR3 protein: CASKGVGTDTQYF. For the CDR3, the DNA is TGTGCCAGCAAGGGGGTGGGCACAGATACGCAGTATTTT. The full variable domain, its missing parts supplied by reference TRBV11-3 and TRBJ2-3, is EAGVVQSPRYKIIEKKQPVAFWCNPISGHNTLYWYLQNLGQGPELLIRYENEEAVDDSQLPKDRFSAERLKGVDSTLKIQPAELGDSAVYLCASKGVGTDTQYFGPGTRLTVL.

Remarks on this clone: The junction does not match germline at one end; this may be a read error. Other DNA sequences in the same sample also yield this CDR3. The chain uses TRBV11-2 and TRBJ2-7; the D gene is possibly TRBD2 (6 bases). The length of the CDR3 is 14 residues. Germline V CDR1 and CDR2: SGHAT, FQNNGV. CDR3 coding DNA: TGTGCCAGCAGCCGGGACTTTCTCATCTACGAGCAATACTTC. Protein: CASSRDFLIYEQYF.

The rearrangement links TRBV27 to TRBJ2-1, with 8 bases fitting TRBD1. Losses at the gene ends were 6 bases for V and 8 bases for J; bases not matched to a gene: 9. CDR1 is MNHEY, CDR2 SMNVEV, per germline (reference sequence). CDR3 size: 14 residues. CDR3 sequence: CASSKAGGWYEQFF. The CDR3 nucleotides read TGTGCCAGCAGCAAAGCAGGGGGCTGGTATGAGCAGTTCTTC.

V gene TRBV11-3 combines with J gene TRBJ2-5; no definite D call. With 1 base removed from V and 1 base from J, the gap between germline ends came to 10 bases. CDR3 length: 15 amino acids. CDR1 and CDR2 from the germline V gene are SGHNT and YENEEA. The CDR3 nucleotides read TGTGCCAGCAGCTTAGGAGTTAGTAGCCAAGAGACCCAGTACTTC. This sequence encodes CASSLGVSSQETQYF.

In this sample, this clone turned up once. At one end the junction does not follow the germline gene, possibly because of a read error. This sequence joins TRBV27 and TRBJ1-5; a weak D match, TRBD1 (5 bases). Germline lookup yields CDR1 MNHEY and CDR2 SMNVEV (reference sequence). The CDR3 consists of 13 residues. CDR3 loop: CVSSLWGGRPQHF. CDR3 nucleotide sequence: TGTGTCAGCAGTTTATGGGGCGGCCGGCCCCAGCATTTT.

There are a few counts of this clone. The chain joins TRBV6-5 to TRBJ1-5; TRBD1 matches 8 bases. V lost 6 bases, J lost 4 bases, and 5 bases stayed unmatched. The CDR3 totals 14 residues. CDR1 and CDR2 (germline): MNHEY, SVGAGI. The CDR3 reads CASSLTGDNQPQHF. As DNA, the CDR3 is TGTGCCAGCAGCTTGACAGGGGATAATCAGCCCCAGCATTTT.

The CDR3 DNA follows: TGTGCCAGCAGTTACGAGGGTATGAGGACCGGGGAGCTGTTTTTT. Translation: CASSYEGMRTGELFF. J is TRBJ2-2 and V is TRBV6-2 or TRBV6-3; D may be TRBD2 (5 bases). CDR1 is MNHEY and CDR2 is SVGEGT in the germline V gene. Trimming took 2 bases from V and 5 from J, leaving 12 bases between them. This CDR3 contains 15 residues.

This clone was seen a handful of times. The chain couples TRBV7-8 to TRBJ1-5, with TRBD1 matching over 7 bases. CDR1 and CDR2 (germline): SGHVS, FQNEAQ. J gave up 6 bases and V 1 base, and 6 bases lay outside the gene matches. The CDR3 extends over 15 amino acids. In DNA form, the CDR3 reads TGTGCCAGCAGCTTAGAGTCGGCAGGGGGTCAGCCCCAGCATTTT. Amino acid sequence: CASSLESAGGQPQHF.

The V gene is TRBV5-1, the J gene TRBJ1-5; D ambiguous. Per germline, CDR1 SGHRS and CDR2 YFSETQ. Trimming cost V 4 bases and J 1 base, with 12 bases left between them. The length of the CDR3 is 15 residues. CDR3 residues: CASSEGGRSNQPQHF. The CDR3 coding sequence is TGCGCCAGCAGCGAAGGAGGTAGAAGCAATCAGCCCCAGCATTTT.

This clone was detected once. The chain has TRBV9 and TRBJ1-5; D uncertain. The CDR3 consists of 17 residues. The V end was cut by 3 bases, the J end by 2 bases, with 18 bases between. Germline V gene lookup returns CDR1 SGDLS and CDR2 YYNGEE. The CDR3 protein is CASSAPDGGGGNQPQHF. Here the CDR3 DNA reads TGTGCCAGCAGCGCACCCGATGGAGGTGGGGGCAATCAGCCCCAGCATTTT.

The genes are TRBV5-4 and TRBJ1-1; D is unresolved. Between the trimmed V and J ends, which lost 4 bases and 2 bases, there was a span of 9 bases. Per the germline V gene, CDR1 is SGHNT and CDR2 is YYREEE (reference sequence). The CDR3 runs 13 residues. The CDR3 coding sequence is TGTGCCAGCAGCCTACCTAGTAACACTGAAGCTTTCTTT. Its protein product is CASSLPSNTEAFF.

The chain combines TRBV4-3 with TRBJ1-1; no reliable D call. The CDR3 covers 15 residues. Germline CDR1 reads LGHNA; CDR2 reads YSLEER. Between the trimmed V and J ends, which lost 5 bases and 1 base, there was a span of 14 bases. This CDR3 reads CASSAQSGGNTEAFF. The DNA of the CDR3 is TGCGCCAGCAGCGCCCAGAGCGGTGGGAACACTGAAGCTTTCTTT.

This clone was picked up one time. This chain joins TRBV24-1 and TRBJ2-6; D is unresolved. Trimming shortened V by 3 bases and J by 0 bases, and 14 bases separated the two germline ends. This CDR3 contains 18 residues. Per the germline V gene, CDR1 is KGHDR and CDR2 is SFDVKD. The CDR3 DNA follows: TGTGCCACCAGTGATATGGCAGGTGTAGTCTCTGGGGCCAACGTCCTGACTTTC. This codes for CATSDMAGVVSGANVLTF.

This clone appeared a few times. The chain couples TRBV15 to TRBJ2-7; 9 nucleotides match TRBD1. The CDR3 totals 15 residues. Germline loops: CDR1 LNHNV, CDR2 YYDKDF (reference sequence). With V trimmed by 0 bases and J by 3 bases, 3 bases remained unmatched. In DNA, the CDR3 is TGTGCCACCAGCAGAGAGGGACAGGGAAGCTACGAGCAGTACTTC. This sequence encodes CATSREGQGSYEQYF.

The J gene is TRBJ1-6, the V gene TRBV2; D may be TRBD1 (6 bases). Looked up from germline, CDR1 is SNHLY and CDR2 is FYNNEI. The CDR3 loop spans 13 amino acids. V was cut by 2 bases and J by 11 bases, with 10 bases left in between. CDR3 region: CASSETGRPPLHF. CDR3 sequence (DNA): TGTGCCAGCAGTGAAACAGGGAGACCACCCCTCCACTTT.